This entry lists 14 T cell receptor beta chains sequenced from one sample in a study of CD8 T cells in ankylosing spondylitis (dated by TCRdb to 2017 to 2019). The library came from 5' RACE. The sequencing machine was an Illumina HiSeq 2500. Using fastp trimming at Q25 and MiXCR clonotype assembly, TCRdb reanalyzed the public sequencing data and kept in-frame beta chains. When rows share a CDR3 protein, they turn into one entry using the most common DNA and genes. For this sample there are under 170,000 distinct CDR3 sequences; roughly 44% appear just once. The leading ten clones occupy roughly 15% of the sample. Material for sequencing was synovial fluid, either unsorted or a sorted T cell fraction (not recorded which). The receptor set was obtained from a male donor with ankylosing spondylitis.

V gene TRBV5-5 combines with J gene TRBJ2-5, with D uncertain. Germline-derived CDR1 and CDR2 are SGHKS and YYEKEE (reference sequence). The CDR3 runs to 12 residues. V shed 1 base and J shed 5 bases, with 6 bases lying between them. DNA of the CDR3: TGTGCCAGCAGCTTGATTGGGGAGACCCAGTACTTC. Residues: CASSLIGETQYF.

CDR3 sequence reads: CASNTDGMSSYNEQFF. CDR3 sequence (DNA): TGTGCCAGCAACACAGATGGGATGAGCTCCTACAATGAGCAGTTCTTC. The chain couples TRBV7-2 to TRBJ2-1; no definite D call. Trimming stripped 7 bases from V and 0 bases from J, with 16 bases between. Germline CDR1 is SGHTA and CDR2 is FQGNSA. The CDR3 contains 16 residues.

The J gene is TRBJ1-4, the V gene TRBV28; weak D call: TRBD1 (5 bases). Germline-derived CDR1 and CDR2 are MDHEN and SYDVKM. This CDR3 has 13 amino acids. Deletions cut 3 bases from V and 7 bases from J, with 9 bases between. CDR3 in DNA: TGTGCCAGCAGTTTTATCAGGGTTGAAAAACTGTTTTTT. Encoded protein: CASSFIRVEKLFF.

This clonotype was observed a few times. The CDR3 reads CAISESREGWNEKLFF. The CDR3 DNA follows: TGTGCCATCAGTGAGTCGAGGGAAGGCTGGAACGAAAAACTGTTTTTT. V is TRBV10-3 and J is TRBJ1-4; D is ambiguous. Trimming pared 0 bases from V and 8 bases from J, leaving 16 bases between. The germline CDR1 and CDR2 sequences are ENHRY and SYGVKD. The length of the CDR3 is 16 residues.

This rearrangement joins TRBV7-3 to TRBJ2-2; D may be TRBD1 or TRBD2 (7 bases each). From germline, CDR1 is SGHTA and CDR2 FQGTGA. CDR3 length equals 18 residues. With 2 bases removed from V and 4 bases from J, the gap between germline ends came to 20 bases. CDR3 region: CASSLSGGGRAATGELFF. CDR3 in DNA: TGTGCCAGCAGCTTATCAGGGGGGGGCAGGGCGGCCACCGGGGAGCTGTTTTTT.

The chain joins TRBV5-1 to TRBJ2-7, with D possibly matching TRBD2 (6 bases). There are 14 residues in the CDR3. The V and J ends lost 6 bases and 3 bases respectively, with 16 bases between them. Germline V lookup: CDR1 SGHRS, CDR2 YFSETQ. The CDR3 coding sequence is TGCGCCAGCATGGACGGTCGGGAGCACTACGAGCAGTACTTC. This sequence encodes CASMDGREHYEQYF.

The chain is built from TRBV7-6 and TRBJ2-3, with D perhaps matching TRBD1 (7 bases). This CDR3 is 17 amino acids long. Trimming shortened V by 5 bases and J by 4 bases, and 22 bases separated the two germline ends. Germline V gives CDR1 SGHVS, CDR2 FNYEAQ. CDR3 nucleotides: TGTGCCAGCAGCAACCCTCGAGGGGGCGGGACCTCAGATACGCAGTATTTT. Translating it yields CASSNPRGGGTSDTQYF.

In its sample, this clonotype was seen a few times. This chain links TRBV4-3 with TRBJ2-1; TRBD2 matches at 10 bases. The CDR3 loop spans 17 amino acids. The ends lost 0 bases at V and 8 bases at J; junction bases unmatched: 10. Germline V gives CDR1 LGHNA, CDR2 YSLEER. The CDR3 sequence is CASSQEWASGRQDEQFF. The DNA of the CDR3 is TGCGCCAGCAGCCAAGAATGGGCTAGCGGGAGACAGGATGAGCAGTTCTTC.

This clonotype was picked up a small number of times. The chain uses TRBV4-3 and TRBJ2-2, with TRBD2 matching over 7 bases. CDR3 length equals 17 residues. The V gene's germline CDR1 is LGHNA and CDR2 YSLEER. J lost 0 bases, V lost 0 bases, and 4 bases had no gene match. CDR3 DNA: TGCGCCAGCAGCCAAGATTGGCTAGCGGCGAACACCGGGGAGCTGTTTTTT. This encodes CASSQDWLAANTGELFF.

The DNA of the CDR3 is TGTGCCAGTAGGTCCAAGGAGACTAACTATGGCTACACCTTC. Translated, it gives CASRSKETNYGYTF. The J gene is TRBJ1-2, the V gene TRBV19; unclear D gene. Germline V gene lookup returns CDR1 LNHDA and CDR2 SQIVND (reference sequence). CDR3 length: 14 residues. With 6 bases removed from V and 0 bases from J, the gap between germline ends came to 11 bases.

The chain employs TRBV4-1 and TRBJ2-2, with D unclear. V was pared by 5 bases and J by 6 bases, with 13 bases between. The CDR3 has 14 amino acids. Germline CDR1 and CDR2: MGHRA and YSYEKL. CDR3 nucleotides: TGCGCCAGCAGCAACCGGGCCCGGCCCGGGGAGCTGTTTTTT. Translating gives CASSNRARPGELFF.

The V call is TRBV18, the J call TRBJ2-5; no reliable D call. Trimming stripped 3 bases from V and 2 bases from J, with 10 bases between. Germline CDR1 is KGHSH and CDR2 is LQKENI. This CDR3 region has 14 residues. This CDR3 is CASSPRLTQETQYF. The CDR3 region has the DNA TGTGCCAGCTCACCCCGACTGACACAAGAGACCCAGTACTTC.

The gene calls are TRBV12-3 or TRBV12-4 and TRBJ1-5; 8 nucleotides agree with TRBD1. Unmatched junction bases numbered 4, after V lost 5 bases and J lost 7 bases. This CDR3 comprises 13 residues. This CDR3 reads CASSRTGRQPQHF. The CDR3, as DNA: TGTGCCAGCAGTCGGACAGGGCGGCAGCCCCAGCATTTT.

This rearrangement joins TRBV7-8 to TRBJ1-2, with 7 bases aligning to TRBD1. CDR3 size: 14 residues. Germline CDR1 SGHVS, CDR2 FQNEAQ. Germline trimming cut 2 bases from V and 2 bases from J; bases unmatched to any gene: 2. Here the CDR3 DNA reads TGTGCCAGCAGCTTAACGGGACAGAACTATGGCTACACCTTC. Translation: CASSLTGQNYGYTF.